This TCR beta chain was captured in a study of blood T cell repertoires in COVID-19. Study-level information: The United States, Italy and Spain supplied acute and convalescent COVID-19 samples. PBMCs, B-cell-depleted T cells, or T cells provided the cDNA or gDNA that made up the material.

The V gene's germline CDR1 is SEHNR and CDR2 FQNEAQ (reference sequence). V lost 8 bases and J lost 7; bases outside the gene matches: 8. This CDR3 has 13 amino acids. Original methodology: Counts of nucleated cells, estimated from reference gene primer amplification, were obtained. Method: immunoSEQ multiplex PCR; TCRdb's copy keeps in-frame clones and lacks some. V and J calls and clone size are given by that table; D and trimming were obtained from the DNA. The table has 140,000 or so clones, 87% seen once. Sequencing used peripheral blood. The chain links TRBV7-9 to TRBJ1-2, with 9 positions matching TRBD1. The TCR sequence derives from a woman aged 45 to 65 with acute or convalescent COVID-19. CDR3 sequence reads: CASGDRVGAGYTF. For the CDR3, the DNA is TGTGCCAGCGGGGACAGGGTAGGTGCTGGCTACACCTTC.